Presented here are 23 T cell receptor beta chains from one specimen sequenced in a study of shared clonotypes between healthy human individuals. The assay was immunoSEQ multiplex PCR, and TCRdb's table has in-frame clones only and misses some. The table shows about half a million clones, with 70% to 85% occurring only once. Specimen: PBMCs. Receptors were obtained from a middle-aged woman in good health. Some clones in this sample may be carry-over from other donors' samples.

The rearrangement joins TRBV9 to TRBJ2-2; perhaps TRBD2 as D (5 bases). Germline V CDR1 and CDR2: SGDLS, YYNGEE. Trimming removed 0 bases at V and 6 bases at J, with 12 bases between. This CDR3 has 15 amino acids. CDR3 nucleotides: TGTGCCAGCAGCGTAGGGCTAGGAGGAGCCGGGGAGCTGTTTTTT. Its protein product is CASSVGLGGAGELFF.

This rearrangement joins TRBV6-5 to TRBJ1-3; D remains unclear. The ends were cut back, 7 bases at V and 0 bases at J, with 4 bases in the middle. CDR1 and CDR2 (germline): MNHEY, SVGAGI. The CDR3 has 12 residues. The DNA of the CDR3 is TGTGCCAGCACCAACTCTGGAAACACCATATATTTT. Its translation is CASTNSGNTIYF.

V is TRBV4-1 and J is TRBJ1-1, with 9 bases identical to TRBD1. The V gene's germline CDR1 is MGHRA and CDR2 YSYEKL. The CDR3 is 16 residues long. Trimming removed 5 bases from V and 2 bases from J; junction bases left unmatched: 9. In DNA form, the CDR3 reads TGCGCCAGCAGCAAAGCCGGGACAGGGACAAACACTGAAGCTTTCTTT. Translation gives CASSKAGTGTNTEAFF.

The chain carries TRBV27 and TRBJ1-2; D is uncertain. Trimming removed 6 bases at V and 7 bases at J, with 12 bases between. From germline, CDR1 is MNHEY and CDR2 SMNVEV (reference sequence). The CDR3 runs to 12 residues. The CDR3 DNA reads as TGTGCCAGCAGCCCGGGGAATTTTGGCTACACCTTC. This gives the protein CASSPGNFGYTF.

The CDR3 protein is CASSELITGELFF. CDR3 sequence (DNA): TGTGCCAGCAGTGAACTGATAACCGGGGAGCTGTTTTTT. The chain carries TRBV6-1 and TRBJ2-2; D is ambiguous. CDR3 length equals 13 residues. Germline assignment: CDR1 MNHNS and CDR2 SASEGT. V lost 2 bases and J 5 bases, leaving 6 bases between the germline ends.

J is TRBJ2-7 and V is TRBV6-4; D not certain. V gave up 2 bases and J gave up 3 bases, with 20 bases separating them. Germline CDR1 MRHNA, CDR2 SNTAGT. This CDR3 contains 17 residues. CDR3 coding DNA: TGTGCCAGCAGTGACCAAAATTCAAACGAATGGATCTACGAGCAGTACTTC. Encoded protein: CASSDQNSNEWIYEQYF.

This chain's CDR3 is CASGDGVTYNEQFF. In DNA, the CDR3 is TGCGCCAGCGGGGACGGGGTAACCTACAATGAGCAGTTCTTC. The chain links TRBV5-1 to TRBJ2-1; tentatively, D is TRBD1 or TRBD2 (5 bases each). Trimming stripped 7 bases from V and 2 bases from J, with 13 bases between. This CDR3 comprises 14 residues. Per germline, CDR1 SGHRS and CDR2 YFSETQ.

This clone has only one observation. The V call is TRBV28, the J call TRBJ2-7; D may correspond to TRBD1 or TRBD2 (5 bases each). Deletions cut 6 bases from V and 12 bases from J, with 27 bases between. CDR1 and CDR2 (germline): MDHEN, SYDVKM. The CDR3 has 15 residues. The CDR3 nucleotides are TGTGCCAGCAGGCCCTCTGCCGGGACCGTCGACCGCCCGTACTTC. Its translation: CASRPSAGTVDRPYF.

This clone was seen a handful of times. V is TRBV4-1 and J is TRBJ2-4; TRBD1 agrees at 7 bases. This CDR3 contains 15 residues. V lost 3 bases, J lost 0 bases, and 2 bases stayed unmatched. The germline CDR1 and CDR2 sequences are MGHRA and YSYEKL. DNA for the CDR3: TGCGCCAGCAGCCAGAGACAGGGAGCCAAAAACATTCAGTACTTC. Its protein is CASSQRQGAKNIQYF.

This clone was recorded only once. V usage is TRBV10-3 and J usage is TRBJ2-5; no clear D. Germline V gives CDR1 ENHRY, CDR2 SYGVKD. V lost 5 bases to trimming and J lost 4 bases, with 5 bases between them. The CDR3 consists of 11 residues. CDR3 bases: TGTGCCATCAGTAGTGGAGAGACCCAGTACTTC. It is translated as CAISSGETQYF.

CDR3 nucleotides: TGCGCCAGCAGCGCCTACAGGGGTGGGACTGAAGCTTTCTTT. It is translated as CASSAYRGGTEAFF. This chain joins TRBV10-1 and TRBJ1-1; 7 nucleotides match TRBD1. The V gene's germline CDR1 is WNHNN and CDR2 SYGVQD (reference sequence). The CDR3 consists of 14 residues. The J segment lost 5 bases and the V segment lost 6 bases, leaving 9 bases of the junction unmatched.

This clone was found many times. CDR3 bases: TGTGCCAGCAGCTTATACGGGCAGGGAGTGACTGAAGCTTTCTTT. Its translation is CASSLYGQGVTEAFF. This chain connects TRBV7-3 to TRBJ1-1; possibly TRBD1 for D (5 bases). This CDR3 region has 15 residues. Trimming removed 2 bases from V and 5 bases from J, with 15 bases in between. The V gene's germline CDR1 is SGHTA and CDR2 FQGTGA.

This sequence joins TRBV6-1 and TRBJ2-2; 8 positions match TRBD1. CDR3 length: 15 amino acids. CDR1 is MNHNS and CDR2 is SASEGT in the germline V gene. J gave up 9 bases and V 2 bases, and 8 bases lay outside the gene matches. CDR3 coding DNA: TGTGCCAGCAGTGAAATTAGGACAGGGAAACGGGAGCTGTTTTTT. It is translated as CASSEIRTGKRELFF.

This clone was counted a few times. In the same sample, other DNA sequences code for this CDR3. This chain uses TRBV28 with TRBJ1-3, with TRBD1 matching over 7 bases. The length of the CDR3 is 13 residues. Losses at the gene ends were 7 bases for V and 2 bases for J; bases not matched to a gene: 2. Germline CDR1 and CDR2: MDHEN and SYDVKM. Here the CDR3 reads CASTGGAGNTIYF. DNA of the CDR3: TGTGCCAGCACAGGGGGGGCTGGAAACACCATATATTTT.

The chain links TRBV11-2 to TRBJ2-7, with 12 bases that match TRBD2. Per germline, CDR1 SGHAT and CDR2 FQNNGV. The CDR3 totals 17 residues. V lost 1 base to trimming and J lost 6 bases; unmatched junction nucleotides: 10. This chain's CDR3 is CASSLGLGLAGGPEQYF. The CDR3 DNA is TGTGCCAGCAGCTTAGGGCTGGGGCTAGCGGGAGGGCCCGAGCAGTACTTC.

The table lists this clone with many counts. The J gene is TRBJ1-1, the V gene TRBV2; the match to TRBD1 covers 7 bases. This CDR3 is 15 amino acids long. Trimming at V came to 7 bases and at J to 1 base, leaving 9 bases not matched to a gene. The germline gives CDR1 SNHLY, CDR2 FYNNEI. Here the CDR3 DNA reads TGTGCCAGCATAGAGCAGGGACAGTCGAACACTGAAGCTTTCTTT. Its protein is CASIEQGQSNTEAFF.

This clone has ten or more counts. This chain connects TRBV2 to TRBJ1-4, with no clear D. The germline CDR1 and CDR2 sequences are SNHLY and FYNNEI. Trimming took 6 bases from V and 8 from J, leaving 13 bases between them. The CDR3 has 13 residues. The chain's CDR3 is CASRGWASEKLFF. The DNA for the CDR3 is TGTGCCAGCAGGGGATGGGCTAGCGAAAAACTGTTTTTT.

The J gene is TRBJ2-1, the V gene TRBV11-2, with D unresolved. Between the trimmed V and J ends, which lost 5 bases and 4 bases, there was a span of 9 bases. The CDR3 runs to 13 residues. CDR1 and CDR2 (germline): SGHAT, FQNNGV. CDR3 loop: CASSEDRYNEQFF. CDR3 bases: TGTGCCAGCAGCGAGGACCGATACAATGAGCAGTTCTTC.

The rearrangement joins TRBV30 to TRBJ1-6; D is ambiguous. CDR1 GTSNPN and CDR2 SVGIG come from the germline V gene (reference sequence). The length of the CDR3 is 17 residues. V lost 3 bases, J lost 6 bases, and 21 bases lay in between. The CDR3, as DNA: TGTGCCTGGAGGTCCTCACCATTCCGGACCATTAATTCACCCCTCCACTTT. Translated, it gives CAWRSSPFRTINSPLHF.

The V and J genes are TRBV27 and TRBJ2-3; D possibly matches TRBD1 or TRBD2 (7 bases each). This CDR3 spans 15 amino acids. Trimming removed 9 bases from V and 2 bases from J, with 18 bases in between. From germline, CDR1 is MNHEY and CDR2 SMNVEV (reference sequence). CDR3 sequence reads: CASTRGGANTDTQYF. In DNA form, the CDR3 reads TGTGCCAGTACCAGGGGGGGGGCTAACACAGATACGCAGTATTTT.

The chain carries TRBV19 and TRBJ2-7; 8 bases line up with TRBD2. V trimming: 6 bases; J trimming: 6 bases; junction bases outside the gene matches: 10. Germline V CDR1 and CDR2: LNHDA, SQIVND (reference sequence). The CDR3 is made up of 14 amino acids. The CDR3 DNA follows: TGTGCCAGTAGCCGCCGGGGGACTAGGGGCGAGCAGTACTTC. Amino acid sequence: CASSRRGTRGEQYF.

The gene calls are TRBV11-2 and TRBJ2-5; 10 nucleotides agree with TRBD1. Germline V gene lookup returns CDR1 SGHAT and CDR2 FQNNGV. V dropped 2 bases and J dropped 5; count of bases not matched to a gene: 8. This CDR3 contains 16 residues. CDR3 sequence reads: CASSLRGDRGLETQYF. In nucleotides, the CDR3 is TGTGCCAGCAGCTTAAGGGGGGACAGGGGATTGGAGACCCAGTACTTC.

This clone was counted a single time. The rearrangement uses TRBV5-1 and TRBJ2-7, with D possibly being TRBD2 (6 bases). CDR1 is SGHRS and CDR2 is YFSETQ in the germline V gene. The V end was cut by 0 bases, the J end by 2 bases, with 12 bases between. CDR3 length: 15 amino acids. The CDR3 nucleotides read TGCGCCAGCAGCTTGGCCCCGGGGGAGGCCTACGAGCAGTACTTC. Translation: CASSLAPGEAYEQYF.